This TCR beta chain appears in the sequencing data of a study of blood T cell repertoires in COVID-19 (dated by TCRdb to the early 2020s). Context from the whole study: Samples from collaborators originated in the United States, Italy and Spain and spanned both the acute and convalescent phases of COVID-19. Where available, HLA class I and class II types were obtained from metadata supplied by the sample provider rather than from assay-based typing. The repertoires were released in a freely available public database intended as a resource for research on the immune response to SARS-CoV-2. The samples were drawn from the first 160 participants of the ongoing ImmuneRACE study and from roughly 1,300 subjects provided by 6 global collaborators. Nearly every sample came with metadata listing a de-identified subject ID, COVID-19 status, age in years and sex. The dataset comprised deeply sampled blood TCRbeta repertoires from subjects exposed to, actively infected with, or recovered from COVID-19. The prospective study material was composed of cDNA or gDNA derived from T cells, B-cell-depleted T cells, or PBMCs. Broader findings and caveats from the paper: Clinical and demographic metadata were provided uncurated, with the amount varying by source and participant.

CDR1 and CDR2 are drawn from the germline V gene: MDHEN, SYDVKM. The junction shows trimming of 3 bases on V and 2 bases on J, and the gene matches do not reach 5 bases of it. Its CDR3 holds 16 amino acids, cysteine through phenylalanine. Just CDR3 DNA is preserved here, 48 bases in frame from base 1. In regard to this clone: Which antigen it targets is not known. Per-nucleotide qualities are absent, and no much larger clonotype sits a single base away.

The immunoSEQ Assay, a bias-controlled multiplex PCR, was used to amplify TCRbeta CDR3 regions from genomic DNA. The paper's processing steps were these. The number of nucleated cells in each sample was estimated from the amplification of reference gene primers within the assay. Sequence reads were collapsed and filtered to measure the absolute abundance of every unique TCRbeta CDR3 rearrangement. For each sample, productive Simpson clonality was calculated as the square root of Simpson's diversity index across productive rearrangements. TCRdb holds this immuneACCESS table with in-frame rearrangements only. Some clones are missing; in checked studies, unresolved V genes explain under half, and the rest has no known cause. V and J calls and clone size are given by that table; D and trimming were obtained from the DNA. This sample holds approximately 360,000 clones; more than 70% were observed only once. Of the sample, approximately 1.2% falls within the top ten clones.

Each collaborating institution followed its own protocols to collect whole blood in K2EDTA tubes. For TCRbeta analysis, collaborators shipped samples as frozen whole blood, isolated PBMCs, or DNA extracted from either of those sample types. The receptor comes from a man aged 35-49 years with acute or convalescent COVID-19. Sequencing was performed on peripheral blood. Recombination linked TRBV28 to TRBJ2-5; 11 central nucleotides agree with TRBD2. Here the CDR3 is given as CASSLLTSGIQETQYF. In nucleotide form, the sequence is TGTGCCAGCAGTTTGTTGACTAGCGGGATTCAAGAGACCCAGTACTTC.